This T cell receptor beta chain was obtained from a study of shared clonotypes between healthy human individuals. The data were produced by immunoSEQ multiplex PCR, yet TCRdb's version contains in-frame clones alone and is incomplete. This sample carries roughly 2.6 million clones, more than 90% of them seen once, and the ten largest clones take around 0.14%. As to this clone: The antigen is undetermined.

Germline V gene sequence: CDR1 SNHLY, CDR2 FYNNEI. The V gene lost 4 bases and the J gene lost 5 bases, with 11 bases spanning the gap. The CDR3 length is 14 residues. General study points: Represented diversity (both genetic and exposure-history) was limited by the small number of donors.

HIV-negative, healthy adults without recent acute infections or vaccinations were the donors. What was sequenced was naive CD4+ T cells sorted from blood. Documented subset: CD45RA+ positively selected. This clonotype was sampled from a man between 18 and 29 years old in good health. The genes are TRBV2 and TRBJ1-4; D gene unclear. The CDR3 coding sequence is TGTGCCAGCAGTGTAGTGACTAGGAATGAAAAACTGTTTTTT. This codes for CASSVVTRNEKLFF.